This T cell receptor (beta chain) was sequenced for a study of shared clonotypes between healthy human individuals. The CDR3 totals 15 residues. CDR1 and CDR2 from the germline V gene are SGHTA and FQGNSA. Trimming took 5 bases from V and 6 from J; bases not matched to a gene: 9. In the authors' workflow: ImmunoSEQ sequences covered only the junction and lacked quality scores; filtering therefore differed. Sequencing was performed with immunoSEQ multiplex PCR; in TCRdb, only in-frame clones are kept and a portion is missing. V and J calls and clone size are copied from that table; D and trimming were computed from the DNA. This table has about 980,000 clones, around 80% appearing once.

The source of this sequence is a man in his late teens or twenties in good health. Sequences were obtained from memory CD4+ T cells sorted from blood. Subset of the sample: CD45RA-negative fraction. J is TRBJ2-7 and V is TRBV7-2, with 11 nucleotides matching TRBD1. The CDR3 sequence is CASSLTGQGDLEQYF. CDR3 sequence (DNA): TGTGCCAGCAGCCTCACGGGACAGGGGGACCTCGAGCAGTACTTC.